A single sample is the source of the 30 T cell receptor beta chains below, sequenced in a study of cytomegalovirus exposure and HLA in healthy donors (dated by TCRdb to the late 2010s). To prepare the library, the immunoSEQ multiplex PCR assay was applied. A mixture of 60 forward primers for TCR Vbeta segments and 13 reverse primers for TCR Jbeta segments was used in the multiplex PCR. As stored in TCRdb, this immuneACCESS dataset retains in-frame rearrangements with V and J assigned. A fraction of the clones does not appear; measured against another copy, unresolved V genes explain less than half of the discrepancy, and the remainder lacks a known reason. This sample's listing comprises roughly 74,000 clones. 7.5% to 8% of the sample goes to the ten largest clones. The sequencing sample was made of PBMCs. The receptors were gathered from a female donor in good health and CMV-seropositive.

V and J are TRBV30 and TRBJ1-1, with a tentative D call TRBD1 (5 bases). The CDR3 extends over 15 amino acids. Germline-derived CDR1 and CDR2 are GTSNPN and SVGIG (reference sequence). Trimming left V 1 base short and J 1 base short, with 13 bases between. For the CDR3, the DNA is TGTGCCTGGAGTGGATTGGGGGGGAGGAACACTGAAGCTTTCTTT. It codes for CAWSGLGGRNTEAFF.

The J gene is TRBJ1-1, the V gene TRBV7-9; maybe TRBD1 (6 bases). CDR1 is SEHNR, CDR2 FQNEAQ, per germline (reference sequence). The CDR3 covers 14 residues. Deletions cut 4 bases from V and 4 bases from J, with 13 bases between. CDR3 region: CASSSMIRGTEAFF. The CDR3 bases are TGTGCCAGCAGCTCCATGATCAGGGGCACTGAAGCTTTCTTT. The full variable domain, rest sourced from reference TRBV7-9 and TRBJ1-1, is DTGVSQNPRHKITKRGQNVTFRCDPISEHNRLYWYRQTLGQGPEFLTYFQNEAQLEKSRLLSDRFSAERPKGSFSTLEIQRTEQGDSAMYLCASSSMIRGTEAFFGQGTRLTVV.

The chain couples TRBV15 to TRBJ2-7; 10 bases match TRBD1. V lost 3 bases to trimming and J lost 2 bases; unmatched junction nucleotides: 4. Germline-derived CDR1 and CDR2 are LNHNV and YYDKDF (reference sequence). The length of the CDR3 is 15 residues. This CDR3 is CATSSRDRGAYEQYF. The DNA for the CDR3 is TGTGCCACCAGCAGTAGGGACAGGGGAGCCTACGAGCAGTACTTC.

The chain recombines TRBV6-5 with TRBJ1-2, with D possibly matching TRBD1 (5 bases). V lost 6 bases and J lost 4, with 9 bases in between. Germline V gene lookup returns CDR1 MNHEY and CDR2 SVGAGI. This CDR3 has 12 amino acids. The CDR3 DNA reads as TGTGCCAGCAGCCGACAGCCCTATGGCTACACCTTC. It is translated as CASSRQPYGYTF.

The gene calls are TRBV5-1 and TRBJ1-3, with D possibly being TRBD1 (5 bases). Germline V CDR1 and CDR2: SGHRS, YFSETQ. Trimming left V 2 bases short and J 0 bases short, with 6 bases between. The CDR3 covers 14 residues. The CDR3 reads CASSLQASGNTIYF. The CDR3 DNA follows: TGCGCCAGCAGCTTACAGGCCTCTGGAAACACCATATATTTT. The full variable domain, in which reference TRBV5-1 and TRBJ1-3 provide the parts outside the CDR3, is KAGVTQTPRYLIKTRGQQVTLSCSPISGHRSVSWYQQTPGQGLQFLFEYFSETQRNKGNFPGRFSGRQFSNSRSEMNVSTLELGDSALYLCASSLQASGNTIYFGEGSWLTVV.

CDR3 nucleotide sequence: TGCGCCAGCAGCCATGAGGGACACAAGAACACTGAAGCTTTCTTT. Encoded protein: CASSHEGHKNTEAFF. The V and J genes are TRBV5-1 and TRBJ1-1; D is possibly TRBD1 (6 bases). Looked up from germline, CDR1 is SGHRS and CDR2 is YFSETQ. The CDR3 runs to 15 residues. V was pared by 4 bases and J by 1 base, with 14 bases between.

This chain joins TRBV28 and TRBJ1-1; perhaps TRBD1 as D (5 bases). The CDR3 loop spans 14 amino acids. V was trimmed by 5 bases and J by 4 bases, leaving 14 bases between them. CDR1 MDHEN and CDR2 SYDVKM come from the germline V gene. CDR3 loop: CASSRVTRGTEAFF. CDR3 nucleotides: TGTGCCAGCAGTCGGGTAACAAGGGGCACTGAAGCTTTCTTT.

V gene TRBV9 combines with J gene TRBJ2-1; 11 bases are shared with TRBD2. Germline V gene sequence: CDR1 SGDLS, CDR2 YYNGEE. V trimming: 0 bases; J trimming: 3 bases; junction bases outside the gene matches: 2. CDR3 length: 16 residues. The CDR3 DNA follows: TGTGCCAGCAGCGTAGGGGGACTAGCGGACTACAATGAGCAGTTCTTC. Residues: CASSVGGLADYNEQFF.

The chain is built from TRBV29-1 and TRBJ1-5; 7 bases are a match to TRBD1. Trimming at V came to 8 bases and at J to 2 bases, leaving 12 bases not matched to a gene. Germline V CDR1 and CDR2: SQVTM, ANQGSEA. The CDR3 is 15 residues long. CDR3 DNA sequence: TGCAGCCTTTGGACAGGTTTGGGCCGCAATCAGCCCCAGCATTTT. This gives the protein CSLWTGLGRNQPQHF.

The chain carries TRBV7-9 and TRBJ1-2, with TRBD1 identical over 7 bases. From germline, CDR1 is SEHNR and CDR2 FQNEAQ (reference sequence). This CDR3 comprises 16 residues. The ends lost 4 bases at V and 6 bases at J; junction bases unmatched: 14. CDR3 residues: CASSYPLKSTGNGYTF. Written as DNA, the CDR3 is TGTGCCAGCAGCTACCCCTTAAAATCGACAGGGAATGGCTACACCTTC.

The gene calls are TRBV18 and TRBJ2-5, with 7 bases matching TRBD1. From germline, CDR1 is KGHSH and CDR2 LQKENI. This CDR3 contains 15 residues. J lost 4 bases, V lost 4 bases, and 9 bases had no gene match. CDR3 in amino acids: CASSLGTAYGETQYF. The CDR3 region has the DNA TGTGCCAGCTCACTGGGGACAGCATATGGAGAGACCCAGTACTTC. Full variable domain (remainder filled in from reference TRBV18 and TRBJ2-5): NAGVMQNPRHLVRRRGQEARLRCSPMKGHSHVYWYRQLPEEGLKFMVYLQKENIIDESGMPKERFSAEFPKEGPSILRIQQVVRGDSAAYFCASSLGTAYGETQYFGPGTRLLVL.

The gene calls are TRBV18 and TRBJ1-6; 7 bases align to TRBD1. Germline V gene lookup returns CDR1 KGHSH and CDR2 LQKENI. Unmatched junction bases numbered 10, after V lost 8 bases and J lost 9 bases. This CDR3 contains 14 residues. The CDR3 DNA is TGTGCCAGCACTACCCCAGGGGGAGGTTCACCCCTCCACTTT. Translated: CASTTPGGGSPLHF.

The chain joins TRBV7-2 to TRBJ2-2; the match to TRBD2 covers 13 bases. CDR1 and CDR2 (germline): SGHTA, FQGNSA. J was trimmed by 7 bases and V by 1 base; bases with no gene match: 3. This CDR3 spans 16 amino acids. CDR3 protein: CASSLGLAGGIGELFF. The CDR3 nucleotides read TGTGCCAGCAGCTTAGGACTAGCGGGGGGCATCGGGGAGCTGTTTTTT.

This chain connects TRBV5-1 to TRBJ2-7, with 8 bases that match TRBD1. V shed 4 bases and J 3 bases; nucleotides not matched to a gene: 3. The V gene's germline CDR1 is SGHRS and CDR2 YFSETQ. This CDR3 has 13 amino acids. CDR3 protein: CASSEDRVYEQYF. CDR3 in DNA: TGCGCCAGCAGCGAGGACAGGGTCTACGAGCAGTACTTC.

The chain is built from TRBV9 and TRBJ2-7; 9 positions agree with TRBD2. The length of the CDR3 is 15 residues. The germline gives CDR1 SGDLS, CDR2 YYNGEE. J gave up 5 bases and V 4 bases, and 10 bases lay outside the gene matches. The CDR3 is CASSPTAASGDEQYF. The CDR3 DNA sequence: TGTGCCAGCAGCCCCACAGCGGCTAGCGGGGACGAGCAGTACTTC.

This rearrangement joins TRBV7-9 to TRBJ1-2, with a weak D call TRBD1 (6 bases). The CDR3 is 14 amino acids. CDR1 SEHNR and CDR2 FQNEAQ come from the germline V gene (reference sequence). V lost 5 bases and J 6 bases, leaving 16 bases between the germline ends. DNA for the CDR3: TGTGCCAGCAGCCGCCGGACAGCCTTTGATGGCTACACCTTC. It yields the protein CASSRRTAFDGYTF.

This chain uses TRBV7-2 with TRBJ1-1, with D unresolved. The V end lost 5 bases, the J end lost 1 base, and 14 bases lay between the germline ends. The CDR3 sequence is 15 residues long. Per the germline V gene, CDR1 is SGHTA and CDR2 is FQGNSA. CDR3 sequence: CASSPAGRQNTEAFF. The CDR3 DNA is TGTGCCAGCAGCCCTGCTGGGCGACAGAACACTGAAGCTTTCTTT.

The chain carries TRBV30 and TRBJ1-5; 8 bases are shared with TRBD1. Per the germline V gene, CDR1 is GTSNPN and CDR2 is SVGIG (reference sequence). This CDR3 has 13 amino acids. V shed 4 bases and J 5 bases; nucleotides not matched to a gene: 4. CDR3 residues: CAWTPGGDQPQHF. CDR3 in DNA: TGTGCCTGGACCCCAGGGGGCGATCAGCCCCAGCATTTT.

This chain uses TRBV28 with TRBJ2-7, with 10 nucleotides matching TRBD2. The CDR3 has 15 residues. Germline trimming cut 4 bases from V and 4 bases from J; bases unmatched to any gene: 7. Germline CDR1 MDHEN, CDR2 SYDVKM. CDR3 nucleotides: TGTGCCAGCAGTTCCTTAGCGGGAGGAGTGTACGAGCAGTACTTC. The encoded protein is CASSSLAGGVYEQYF.

The V and J genes are TRBV19 and TRBJ2-2; 8 bases are a match to TRBD1. The CDR3 has 13 amino acids. The V and J ends lost 8 bases and 4 bases, in that order; junction bases with no gene match: 3. Germline assignment: CDR1 LNHDA and CDR2 SQIVND (reference sequence). This CDR3 reads CASRTGSTGELFF. In nucleotides, the CDR3 is TGTGCCAGTCGGACAGGGAGCACCGGGGAGCTGTTTTTT.

As regards this clone: Other DNA sequences within the sample encode an identical CDR3. The chain employs TRBV19 and TRBJ2-7, with 11 positions matching TRBD1. Germline CDR1 LNHDA, CDR2 SQIVND (reference sequence). CDR3 length: 14 amino acids. Unmatched junction bases numbered 1, after V lost 3 bases and J lost 3 bases. CDR3 nucleotides: TGTGCCAGTAGTATTGGGACAGGGGGCTACGAGCAGTACTTC. Its protein product is CASSIGTGGYEQYF. The variable domain in full, with the rest retrieved from reference TRBV19 and TRBJ2-7, is DGGITQSPKYLFRKEGQNVTLSCEQNLNHDAMYWYRQDPGQGLRLIYYSQIVNDFQKGDIAEGYSVSREKKESFPLTVTSAQKNPTAFYLCASSIGTGGYEQYFGPGTRLTVT.

The chain employs TRBV10-3 and TRBJ2-7; the D is unclear. Trimming removed 3 bases from V and 2 bases from J, with 11 bases in between. The CDR3 length is 14 residues. Looked up from germline, CDR1 is ENHRY and CDR2 is SYGVKD. For the CDR3, the DNA is TGTGCCATCAGTGAATCGCCACTTACCTACGAGCAGTACTTC. This translates into CAISESPLTYEQYF.

The J gene is TRBJ1-5, the V gene TRBV18, with 7 bases that match TRBD1. This CDR3 contains 16 residues. Germline-derived CDR1 and CDR2 are KGHSH and LQKENI. J lost 3 bases, V lost 3 bases, and 8 bases had no gene match. Here the CDR3 DNA reads TGTGCCAGCTCACCCGGTGGAGGGGGCTTCAATCAGCCCCAGCATTTT. This translates into CASSPGGGGFNQPQHF.

The chain combines TRBV9 with TRBJ2-2, with 10 bases fitting TRBD1. J was trimmed by 6 bases and V by 8 bases; bases with no gene match: 10. Germline V CDR1 and CDR2: SGDLS, YYNGEE. CDR3 length: 15 amino acids. CDR3 DNA sequence: TGTGCCAGTAGACCGGACAGGGGGTGGGCCGGGGAGCTGTTTTTT. Translating it yields CASRPDRGWAGELFF.

V is TRBV19 and J is TRBJ1-1; 7 bases line up with TRBD1. This CDR3 comprises 14 residues. Germline trimming cut 6 bases from V and 0 bases from J; bases unmatched to any gene: 4. CDR1 LNHDA and CDR2 SQIVND come from the germline V gene (reference sequence). For the CDR3, the DNA is TGTGCCAGTAGGGGGACAGTCATGAACACTGAAGCTTTCTTT. Its translation: CASRGTVMNTEAFF.

CDR3 region: CASSVGGGTYEQYF. The CDR3 DNA reads TGTGCCAGCAGCGTAGGAGGGGGCACCTACGAGCAGTACTTC. The J gene is TRBJ2-7, the V gene TRBV9, with TRBD1 identical over 7 bases. Per germline, CDR1 SGDLS and CDR2 YYNGEE. The CDR3 loop spans 14 amino acids. The J segment lost 2 bases and the V segment lost 0 bases, leaving 2 bases of the junction unmatched.

The chain joins TRBV28 to TRBJ1-1; D unresolved. Germline V gene sequence: CDR1 MDHEN, CDR2 SYDVKM. The germline V and J ends were trimmed by 3 bases and 3 bases, with 5 bases remaining between them. The CDR3 has 12 amino acids. The CDR3 DNA reads as TGTGCCAGCAGTTTCGGTGACACTGAAGCTTTCTTT. Protein: CASSFGDTEAFF.

This chain uses TRBV5-6 with TRBJ2-5; TRBD2 is a possible D gene (5 bases). The CDR3 is made up of 16 amino acids. CDR1 SGHDT and CDR2 YYEEEE come from the germline V gene. The germline V and J ends were trimmed by 2 bases and 1 base, with 15 bases remaining between them. CDR3 sequence (DNA): TGTGCCAGCAGCTTCCCCGGACTCGACCGCCAAGAGACCCAGTACTTC. Its protein is CASSFPGLDRQETQYF.

CDR3 in DNA: TGTGCCAGCAGCTTAGACCCCGAGGTAGATACGCAGTATTTT. Protein: CASSLDPEVDTQYF. V and J are TRBV7-6 and TRBJ2-3; D remains unclear. Germline CDR1 SGHVS, CDR2 FNYEAQ. The CDR3 runs 14 residues. V was pared by 1 base and J by 5 bases, with 10 bases between.

The CDR3 sequence: CASSLALGGILSLHF. CDR3 sequence (DNA): TGTGCCAGCAGCTTAGCGCTCGGCGGCATTCTTTCCCTCCACTTT. The chain recombines TRBV7-8 with TRBJ1-6, with D hard to call. This CDR3 has 15 residues. CDR1 and CDR2 (germline): SGHVS, FQNEAQ. Deletions cut 0 bases from V and 14 bases from J, with 17 bases between.